These T cell receptor beta chains were read from a single sample in a study of cytomegalovirus exposure and HLA in healthy donors. Assay used: immunoSEQ multiplex PCR; TCRdb lists only in-frame clones, some missing. The sample has about 110,000 clones, approximately 82% seen once; the top ten hold more than 2%. The specimen was PBMCs. These receptors all stem from a middle-aged man in good health and CMV-seronegative. Each CDR3 is given with its conserved first and last residue. The D gene is left open where the match is weak. Only some rows state a clone size, as once, few, many or a class for expanded clones.

d_gene | len | abundance | j_gene | v_gene | CDR3aa | CDR3nt
TRBD2 | 17 | NA | TRBJ2-5 | TRBV6-1 | CASSGRTSGGAWETQYF | TGTGCCAGCAGTGGACGGACTAGCGGGGGGGCCTGGGAGACCCAGTACTTC
TRBD1 | 18 | once | TRBJ1-2 | TRBV4-1 | CASSPSPRGESGGAGYTF | TGCGCCAGCAGCCCCTCTCCCAGGGGGGAATCGGGGGGGGCCGGCTACACCTTC
NA | 17 | few | TRBJ2-2 | TRBV2 | CASSVQGKGLNTGELFF | TGTGCCAGCAGTGTCCAGGGGAAGGGTCTGAACACCGGGGAGCTGTTTTTT
TRBD1 | 13 | NA | TRBJ2-7 | TRBV6-6 | CASSPGQFDEQYF | TGTGCCAGCAGTCCGGGACAGTTCGACGAGCAGTACTTC
NA | 12 | NA | TRBJ1-3 | TRBV25-1 | CASGGAGNTIYF | TGTGCCAGCGGGGGGGCTGGAAACACCATATATTTT
NA | 13 | NA | TRBJ2-7 | TRBV10-1 | CASSEGQDYEQYF | TGCGCCAGCAGTGAGGGGCAAGACTACGAGCAGTACTTC
NA | 14 | NA | TRBJ2-7 | TRBV6-5 | CASKGAGPPYEQYF | TGTGCCAGCAAAGGAGCGGGCCCTCCATACGAGCAGTACTTC
NA | 14 | NA | TRBJ2-1 | TRBV10-3 | CAISEGPGYNEQFF | TGTGCCATCAGTGAGGGTCCAGGGTACAATGAGCAGTTCTTC
TRBD2 | 18 | NA | TRBJ2-3 | TRBV5-1 | CASSSLAGGLLSTDTQYF | TGCGCCAGCAGCTCCCTAGCGGGGGGGCTCCTGAGCACAGATACGCAGTATTTT
TRBD1 | 14 | once | TRBJ2-3 | TRBV5-1 | CASRRLQGADTQYF | TGCGCCAGCAGGCGTCTACAGGGGGCAGATACGCAGTATTTT
NA | 18 | NA | TRBJ2-2 | TRBV7-9 | CASSARAGTSANTGELFF | TGTGCCAGCAGCGCGAGAGCCGGGACATCGGCGAACACCGGGGAGCTGTTTTTT
NA | 11 | NA | TRBJ2-1 | TRBV20-1 | CSAEQVPEQFF | TGCAGTGCGGAACAGGTGCCGGAGCAGTTCTTC
NA | 14 | NA | TRBJ1-6 | TRBV11-2 | CASSLGPDNSPLHF | TGTGCCAGCAGCTTAGGTCCTGATAATTCACCCCTCCACTTT
NA | 14 | NA | TRBJ1-5 | TRBV12-5 | CASGSGNSNQPQHF | TGTGCTAGTGGTTCAGGGAATAGCAATCAGCCCCAGCATTTT
NA | 13 | NA | TRBJ2-5 | TRBV7-9 | CASSLGTTETQYF | TGTGCCAGCAGCTTAGGGACAACAGAGACCCAGTACTTC
TRBD1 | 15 | NA | TRBJ2-7 | TRBV6-1 | CASSQRDRGRREQYF | TGTGCCAGCAGTCAAAGGGACAGGGGGCGCCGGGAGCAGTACTTC
TRBD1 | 14 | NA | TRBJ1-2 | TRBV6-6 | CASSPRPGQYGYTF | TGTGCCAGCAGTCCGCGACCGGGACAGTATGGCTACACCTTC
NA | 14 | NA | TRBJ1-1 | TRBV27 | CASSLRRENTEAFF | TGTGCCAGCAGTTTAAGGAGGGAGAACACTGAAGCTTTCTTT
NA | 14 | NA | TRBJ1-5 | TRBV19 | CASSILSADQPQHF | TGTGCCAGTAGTATACTGAGCGCGGATCAGCCCCAGCATTTT
NA | 14 | once | TRBJ2-3 | TRBV11-2 | CASSPGDYTDTQYF | TGTGCCAGCAGCCCCGGGGATTACACAGATACGCAGTATTTT
NA | 14 | once | TRBJ1-5 | TRBV19 | CASSIRQRNQPQHF | TGTGCCAGTAGTATTAGACAGCGAAATCAGCCCCAGCATTTT
TRBD2 | 19 | NA | TRBJ2-2 | TRBV11-3 | CASSLPYSGGPGNTGELFF | TGTGCCAGCAGCTTACCGTATAGCGGGGGGCCCGGGAACACCGGGGAGCTGTTTTTT
TRBD1 | 16 | many | TRBJ2-6 | TRBV5-1 | CASSWTGGGGANVLTF | TGCGCCAGCAGCTGGACAGGGGGCGGTGGGGCCAACGTCCTGACTTTC
NA | 13 | NA | TRBJ1-2 | TRBV7-2 | CASSLGREGGYTF | TGTGCCAGCAGCTTAGGAAGGGAGGGCGGCTACACCTTC
NA | 14 | few | TRBJ1-1 | TRBV6-5 | CASSYRGVGAEAFF | TGTGCCAGCAGTTACCGGGGGGTTGGCGCTGAAGCTTTCTTT
TRBD1 | 15 | NA | TRBJ2-1 | TRBV19 | CASSIEVGQGDEQFF | TGTGCCAGTAGTATAGAGGTGGGGCAGGGGGATGAGCAGTTCTTC
TRBD1 | 18 | NA | TRBJ1-3 | TRBV10-3 | CAISEWDSLPRSGNTIYF | TGTGCCATCAGTGAATGGGACAGCCTTCCTCGCTCTGGAAACACCATATATTTT